This T cell receptor (beta chain) originates from a study of neurological immune-mediated disorders. A few counts support this clonotype. What it recognizes is unknown. The starting material, 2 million PBMCs stored at -80 C, gave rise to the unsorted libraries. The cDNA was synthesized by 5'RACE incorporating 10-nucleotide random UMIs. TCRdb fed the 5' RACE reads into MiXCR, producing one record per CDR3 protein. The sample has tens of thousands of distinct CDR3 sequences, 3.6% seen once. Study outcomes and limitations: Expanded clones shared no CDR3 amino acid sequences across subjects, suggesting private repertoires in all groups.

This TCR came from a man under 40 with multiple sclerosis. Sequencing was carried out using PBMCs.

The CDR3 loop reads CSARDPGGRLNEQFF. Here the CDR3 DNA reads TGCAGTGCTAGAGATCCCGGGGGCCGGCTCAATGAGCAGTTCTTC. This chain joins TRBV20-1 and TRBJ2-1; D could derive from TRBD1 or TRBD2 (6 bases each). Germline V lookup: CDR1 DFQATT, CDR2 SNEGSKA (reference sequence). Deletions cut 0 bases from V and 6 bases from J, with 15 bases between. This CDR3 contains 15 residues.